This T cell receptor (beta chain) was profiled in a study of cytotoxic CD8 clonotypes in ibrutinib-treated CLL. Study summary: Response samples came after a median roughly 13 months of treatment, range 6 to 36.

This clone was seen a few times. Its antigen is unknown. Clones were sequenced by immunoSEQ multiplex PCR, and TCRdb holds only the in-frame ones, with some missing. Of approximately 57,000 clones in the sample, 56% were seen once. About 2 micrograms of genomic DNA, which was extracted from cryopreserved PBMCs, served as the material used for the TCR beta libraries. Points from the study as a whole: Circulating CD8+ T-cell counts were tracked by baseline clonality, which exceeded that of age-matched healthy donors.

The TCR sequence derives from a human donor with chronic lymphocytic leukemia. The input for sequencing was PBMCs, taken after 24 months of ibrutinib treatment.

CDR3 in DNA: TGTGCCAGCAGTGAAGGGGACTGGTACGAGCAGTACTTC. Translating gives CASSEGDWYEQYF. The chain recombines TRBV6-1 with TRBJ2-7; TRBD2 is a possible D gene (6 bases). Trimming shortened V by 1 base and J by 4 bases, and 8 bases separated the two germline ends. This CDR3 spans 13 amino acids. Germline CDR1 MNHNS, CDR2 SASEGT.